A single sample gave rise to the 8 T cell receptor beta chains below, sequenced in a study of shared clonotypes between healthy human individuals. Clones were sequenced by immunoSEQ multiplex PCR, and TCRdb holds only the in-frame ones, with some missing. The profile covers about 520,000 clones, with roughly 80% appearing a single time and approximately 11% taken by the ten largest. The source material was PBMCs. All receptors derive from a woman aged 40 to 50 in good health. Some clones in this sample may be carry-over from other donors' samples.

This clone turned up a few times. V and J are TRBV27 and TRBJ2-7; D gene ambiguous. Germline-derived CDR1 and CDR2 are MNHEY and SMNVEV (reference sequence). Between the trimmed V and J ends, which lost 3 bases and 2 bases, there was a span of 11 bases. CDR3 length equals 14 residues. CDR3 protein: CASSLDATTYEQYF. In DNA form, the CDR3 reads TGTGCCAGCAGTTTGGATGCCACAACCTACGAGCAGTACTTC.

This clone was picked up many times. This sample also contains other DNA sequences that code for the same CDR3. The V call is TRBV9, the J call TRBJ2-1; TRBD2 might be the D (5 bases). The CDR3 is 15 amino acids. V gave up 4 bases and J gave up 5 bases, with 16 bases separating them. Germline CDR1 is SGDLS and CDR2 is YYNGEE. The CDR3 DNA sequence: TGTGCCAGCAGCCGAGAGCTAGCCCCCAACAATGAGCAGTTCTTC. This translates into CASSRELAPNNEQFF.

With regard to this clone: It differs at one base from a far larger clone, so likely a read error. This CDR3 fails to terminate in the conserved phenylalanine or tryptophan, so it likely reflects a read error. This same CDR3 is encoded by further DNA sequences in the sample. The chain links TRBV27 to TRBJ2-7; TRBD1 agrees at 7 bases. With V trimmed by 5 bases and J by 3 bases, 7 bases remained unmatched. The germline gives CDR1 MNHEY, CDR2 SMNVEV (reference sequence). This CDR3 spans 14 amino acids. CDR3 sequence reads: CASSPRTGYYEQYL. The CDR3 nucleotides are TGTGCCAGCAGTCCACGGACAGGCTACTACGAGCAGTACCTC.

The V call is TRBV6-1, the J call TRBJ2-1; 7 bases fit TRBD2. The CDR3 length is 13 residues. With V trimmed by 8 bases and J by 7 bases, 8 bases remained unmatched. Germline CDR1 is MNHNS and CDR2 is SASEGT. The chain's CDR3 is CASVHGRLNEQFF. CDR3 DNA sequence: TGTGCCAGCGTTCACGGGAGGTTAAATGAGCAGTTCTTC.

With regard to this clone: A read error is likely here: a far larger clone is one base away. The rearrangement links TRBV5-1 to TRBJ2-7, with 7 bases aligning to TRBD1. Germline-derived CDR1 and CDR2 are SGHRS and YFSETQ. The CDR3 loop spans 14 amino acids. V was pared by 4 bases and J by 3 bases, with 7 bases of the junction left unmatched. The CDR3 protein is CASSTVQGSYEQYF. The CDR3 region has the DNA TGCGCCAGCAGCACGGTACAGGGGAGCTACGAGCAGTACTTC. The complete variable domain, with remaining parts taken from reference TRBV5-1 and TRBJ2-7, reads KAGVTQTPRYLIKTRGQQVTLSCSPISGHRSVSWYQQTPGQGLQFLFEYFSETQRNKGNFPGRFSGRQFSNSRSEMNVSTLELGDSALYLCASSTVQGSYEQYFGPGTRLTVT.

The J gene is TRBJ2-1, the V gene TRBV30, with 12 bases lining up with TRBD2. Trimming took 1 base from V and 6 from J; bases not matched to a gene: 4. This CDR3 has 15 amino acids. Germline lookup yields CDR1 GTSNPN and CDR2 SVGIG (reference sequence). The CDR3 here is CAWSERLAGVNEQFF. The CDR3 DNA sequence: TGTGCCTGGAGTGAAAGACTAGCGGGAGTCAATGAGCAGTTCTTC.

A single count supports this clone. The chain carries TRBV28 and TRBJ1-2; 10 nucleotides line up with TRBD1. Germline loops: CDR1 MDHEN, CDR2 SYDVKM. CDR3 length equals 17 residues. The trim removed 4 bases at V and 8 bases at J, leaving 16 bases unmatched. CDR3 protein: CASSSLPGQGPRRGYTF. DNA of the CDR3: TGTGCCAGCAGTTCCCTCCCGGGACAGGGGCCGAGAAGGGGCTACACCTTC.

The chain couples TRBV5-8 to TRBJ1-1; TRBD1 might be the D (6 bases). CDR3 length: 14 amino acids. The germline V and J ends were trimmed by 4 bases and 3 bases, with 13 bases remaining between them. In germline, CDR1 is SGHTS, CDR2 YDEGEE. CDR3 nucleotide sequence: TGTGCCAGCAGCCTACAGGGACCGTACACTGAAGCTTTCTTT. Its translation: CASSLQGPYTEAFF.